The rows below give T cell receptor beta chains drawn from one sample of a study of T-cell memory formation after mild COVID-19. TCRdb analysed the 5' RACE reads with MiXCR anew, one entry per CDR3 protein. The sample has 400,000 or so distinct CDR3 sequences, around 20% seen once. Sequencing was carried out using PBMCs or a T cell subset sorted from them (not recorded which). Receptors originate from an adult woman who had mild COVID-19 (a few samples of this study predate the infection). Cell type and time point are not known. CDR3s include the opening cysteine and the closing phenylalanine or tryptophan.

19	TRBV9	TRBJ2-3	CASSVDRGGVSPKTDTQYF
11	TRBV7-9	TRBJ1-4	CASTNNEKLFF
18	TRBV6-5	TRBJ1-3	CASSYSLFAGYSGNTIYF
14	TRBV9	TRBJ2-3	CASSPMIGTDTQYF
16	TRBV20-1	TRBJ2-3	CSARDQENVSGDTQYF
20	TRBV9	TRBJ1-1	CASSVYSAAVKGIGDTEAFF
17	TRBV12-3/TRBV12-4	TRBJ2-3	CASTQSGGSVRTDTQYF
13	TRBV9	TRBJ1-1	CASSVAAGAEAFF
14	TRBV12-3/TRBV12-4	TRBJ2-1	CASSFGGADNEQFF
16	TRBV5-1	TRBJ2-5	CASSLVGPGGLETQYF
15	TRBV18	TRBJ1-5	CASSPRTDSNQPQHF
14	TRBV6-5	TRBJ2-7	CASSYFDRDHEQYF
12	TRBV7-9	TRBJ1-1	CASSFENTEAFF
15	TRBV4-1	TRBJ2-7	CASSLQGQGAYEQYF
12	TRBV20-1	TRBJ2-7	CSAIRWIDEQYF
11	TRBV29-1	TRBJ2-7	CSVRRDNEQYF
14	TRBV2	TRBJ1-6	CASRETQGGSPLHF
19	TRBV9	TRBJ2-5	CASSAFFGGALPYTETQYF
12	TRBV29-1	TRBJ1-1	CSVGDKRTEAFF
13	TRBV27	TRBJ2-7	CASSFLSSYEQYF
12	TRBV7-6	TRBJ2-1	CASSLVRGQQFF
14	TRBV9	TRBJ1-1	CASSEDNSNTEAFF
15	TRBV2	TRBJ2-7	CASSLDGGPSYEQYF
13	TRBV2	TRBJ2-5	CAASGFPQETQYF
17	TRBV4-3	TRBJ1-2	CASSQEFSHRGFYGYTF
16	TRBV7-9	TRBJ1-4	CASSLYEGGTNEKLFF
16	TRBV24-1	TRBJ1-2	CATSGPEAGGGYGYTF
16	TRBV7-9	TRBJ2-1	CASSPRTSGSRNEQFF
16	TRBV6-5	TRBJ2-3	CASSLDRVLSTDTQYF
11	TRBV7-9	TRBJ2-7	CASSSGQVSHF
16	TRBV7-8	TRBJ2-7	CASSSVNRDRAREQYF
15	TRBV10-3	TRBJ2-1	CAISESRDRYNEQFF
14	TRBV5-6	TRBJ2-7	CASSLRGLSYEQYF
14	TRBV5-1	TRBJ1-4	CASSLGPQEEKLFF
20	TRBV4-1	TRBJ2-1	CASSPKSQTSGSGSYNEQFF
17	TRBV7-6	TRBJ2-1	CASSLEVAGGAYNEQFF
16	TRBV3-1	TRBJ2-5	CASSRTSGSQRETQYF
14	TRBV7-2	TRBJ2-2	CASRPGLYTGELFF
15	TRBV6-2/TRBV6-3	TRBJ2-3	CASRSVPGGADTQYF
15	TRBV3-1	TRBJ1-1	CASSHPQGLNTEAFF
14	TRBV20-1	TRBJ2-2	CSARDGGSTGELFF
15	TRBV7-6	TRBJ2-2	CASSLDVSYTGELFF
16	TRBV5-1	TRBJ1-4	CASSSALRGSNEKLFF
18	TRBV4-3	TRBJ2-1	CASSQDPVTSLNYNEQFF
15	TRBV4-1	TRBJ2-7	CASSQEPGASYEQYF
13	TRBV5-8	TRBJ1-1	CASSNDRITEAFF
13	TRBV24-1	TRBJ2-1	CATSSRTNNEQFF
16	TRBV5-1	TRBJ1-1	CASSYGTGRLGTEAFF
14	TRBV12-3/TRBV12-4	TRBJ1-6	CASSQGQRNSPLHF
14	TRBV2	TRBJ2-3	CASSEGGMTDTQYF
17	TRBV24-1	TRBJ2-2	CATSDGLAGVEAGELFF
14	TRBV11-2	TRBJ2-3	CASSLEPSAMGVYF
16	TRBV6-2/TRBV6-3	TRBJ1-1	CASSWDTNVRGTEAFF
16	TRBV7-9	TRBJ1-4	CASSPWVGATNEKLFF
14	TRBV2	TRBJ2-7	CASNPETRGYEQYF
16	TRBV4-1	TRBJ2-4	CASSQDWRLAKNIQYF
14	TRBV24-1	TRBJ2-3	CALRRPSGRDTQYF
15	TRBV5-1	TRBJ1-1	CASSAGDRGGTEAFF